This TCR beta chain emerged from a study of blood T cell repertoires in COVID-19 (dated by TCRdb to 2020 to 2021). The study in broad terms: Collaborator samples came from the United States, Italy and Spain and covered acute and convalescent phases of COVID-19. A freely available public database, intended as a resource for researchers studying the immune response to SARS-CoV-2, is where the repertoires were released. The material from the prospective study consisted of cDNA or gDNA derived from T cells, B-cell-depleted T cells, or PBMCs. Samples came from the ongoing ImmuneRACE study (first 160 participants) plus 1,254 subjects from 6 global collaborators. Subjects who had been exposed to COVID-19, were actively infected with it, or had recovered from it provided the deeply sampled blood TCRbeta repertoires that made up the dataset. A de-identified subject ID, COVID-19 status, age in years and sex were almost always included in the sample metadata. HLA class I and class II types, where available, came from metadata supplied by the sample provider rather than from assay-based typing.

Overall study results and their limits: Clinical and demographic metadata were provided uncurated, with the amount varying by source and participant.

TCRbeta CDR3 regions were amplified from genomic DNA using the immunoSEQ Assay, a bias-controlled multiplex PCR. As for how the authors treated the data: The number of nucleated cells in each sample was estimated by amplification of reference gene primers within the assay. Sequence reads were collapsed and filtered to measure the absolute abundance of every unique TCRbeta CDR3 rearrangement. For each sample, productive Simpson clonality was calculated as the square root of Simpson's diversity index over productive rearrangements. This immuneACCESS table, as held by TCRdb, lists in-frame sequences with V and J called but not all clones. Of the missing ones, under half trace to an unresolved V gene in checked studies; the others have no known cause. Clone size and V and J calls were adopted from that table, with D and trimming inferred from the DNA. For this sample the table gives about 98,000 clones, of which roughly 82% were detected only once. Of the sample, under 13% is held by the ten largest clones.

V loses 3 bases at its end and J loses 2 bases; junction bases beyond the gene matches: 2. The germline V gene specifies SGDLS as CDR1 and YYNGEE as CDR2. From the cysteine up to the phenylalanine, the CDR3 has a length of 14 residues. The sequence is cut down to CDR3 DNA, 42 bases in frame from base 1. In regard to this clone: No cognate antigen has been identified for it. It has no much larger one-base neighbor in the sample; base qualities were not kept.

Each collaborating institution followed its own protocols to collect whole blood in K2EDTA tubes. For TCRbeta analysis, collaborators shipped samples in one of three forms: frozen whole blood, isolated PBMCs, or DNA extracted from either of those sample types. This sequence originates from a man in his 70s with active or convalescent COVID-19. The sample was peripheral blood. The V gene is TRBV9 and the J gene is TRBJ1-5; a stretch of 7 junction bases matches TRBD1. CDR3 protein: CASSEGGRNQPQHF. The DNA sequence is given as TGTGCCAGCAGCGAAGGGGGCCGCAATCAGCCCCAGCATTTT.